This section outlines one T cell receptor (beta chain) sequence together with its context. Its cognate antigen is unknown. Clinical Activity Scores of at least 3, NOSPECS grades of at least 4 and durations under 3 months characterized ophthalmopathy patients. Not enrolled were patients with uncontrolled infection, other autoimmune disease, pregnancy or lactation. Germline V gene sequence: CDR1 SGHRS, CDR2 YFSETQ. Trimming cost V 4 bases and J 0 bases, with 20 bases left between them. The CDR3 runs 17 residues. This specimen comes from a study of T cells in Graves' hyperthyroidism and ophthalmopathy. Study context: Peripheral blood draws took place at initial diagnosis, ahead of any treatment. Study outcomes and limitations: Stable hyperthyroidism was told apart from ophthalmopathy by a model built on 13 V-J features.

It was RNA transcripts that yielded the amplified TCR beta CDR3 regions. The HTBI primer set served for first-round RT-PCR of the TCR CDR3. TCRdb redid the calling of the multiplex PCR reads with MiXCR, one entry per CDR3 protein. Here the sample spans around 300,000 distinct CDR3 sequences, 22% being singletons. The chain couples TRBV5-1 to TRBJ2-7; the D call may be TRBD1 or TRBD2 (5 bases each). This sequence was found in a man aged 25 to 40 with Graves' ophthalmopathy. Sequencing was performed on blood. The CDR3 nucleotides are TGCGCCAGCAGCGGCGTGAGGGGTGGGGCCGTCTCCTACGAGCAGTACTTC. It is translated as CASSGVRGGAVSYEQYF.